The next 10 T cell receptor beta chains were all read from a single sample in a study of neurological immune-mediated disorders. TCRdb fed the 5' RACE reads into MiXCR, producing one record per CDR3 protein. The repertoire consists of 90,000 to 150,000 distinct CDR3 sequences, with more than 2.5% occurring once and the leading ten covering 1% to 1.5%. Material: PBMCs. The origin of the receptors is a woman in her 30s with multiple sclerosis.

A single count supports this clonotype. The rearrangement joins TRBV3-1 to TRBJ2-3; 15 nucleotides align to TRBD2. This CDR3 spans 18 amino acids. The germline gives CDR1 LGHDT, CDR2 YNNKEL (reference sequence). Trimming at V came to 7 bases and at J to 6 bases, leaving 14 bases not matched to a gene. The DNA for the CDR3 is TGTGCCAGCATCCCCCAAGGACTAGCGGGGGGGCTGGGTGATACGCAGTATTTT. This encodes CASIPQGLAGGLGDTQYF.

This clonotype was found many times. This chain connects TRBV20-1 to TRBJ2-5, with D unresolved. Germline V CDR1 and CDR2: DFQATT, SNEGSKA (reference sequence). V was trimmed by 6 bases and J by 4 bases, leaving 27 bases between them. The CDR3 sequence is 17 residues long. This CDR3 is CSAAPPPDTRVGETQYF. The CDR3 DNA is TGCAGTGCCGCACCCCCCCCAGACACCCGGGTCGGAGAGACCCAGTACTTC.

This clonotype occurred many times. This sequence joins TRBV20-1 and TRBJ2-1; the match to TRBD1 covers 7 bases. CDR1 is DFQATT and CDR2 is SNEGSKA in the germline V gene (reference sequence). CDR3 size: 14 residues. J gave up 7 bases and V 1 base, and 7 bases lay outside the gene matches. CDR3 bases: TGCAGTGCTAGAGCCTTAGACAGGGTAAATGAGCAGTTCTTC. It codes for CSARALDRVNEQFF.

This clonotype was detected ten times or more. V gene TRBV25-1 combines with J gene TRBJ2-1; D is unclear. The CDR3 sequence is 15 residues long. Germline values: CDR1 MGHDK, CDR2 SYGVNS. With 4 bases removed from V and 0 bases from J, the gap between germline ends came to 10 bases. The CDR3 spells CASSGFLSSYNEQFF. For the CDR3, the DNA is TGTGCCAGCAGTGGATTTCTGAGCTCCTACAATGAGCAGTTCTTC.

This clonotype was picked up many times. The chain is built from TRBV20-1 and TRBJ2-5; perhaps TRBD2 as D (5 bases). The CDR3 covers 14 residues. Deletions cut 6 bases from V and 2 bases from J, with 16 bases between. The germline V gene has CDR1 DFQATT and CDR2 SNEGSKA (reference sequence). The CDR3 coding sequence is TGCAGTGCCAAAGTCCCAGCGGAGCAAGAGACCCAGTACTTC. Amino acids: CSAKVPAEQETQYF.

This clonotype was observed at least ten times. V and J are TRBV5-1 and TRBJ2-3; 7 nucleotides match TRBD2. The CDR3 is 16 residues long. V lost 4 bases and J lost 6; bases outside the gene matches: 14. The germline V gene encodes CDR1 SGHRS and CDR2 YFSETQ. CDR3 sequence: CASSHPGAAGTDTQYF. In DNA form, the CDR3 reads TGCGCCAGCAGCCATCCCGGGGCAGCGGGGACGGATACGCAGTATTTT.

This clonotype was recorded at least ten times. CDR3 DNA sequence: TGCAGTGCTAAGACAGGACCAGAGGAAGCTTTCTTT. Protein sequence: CSAKTGPEEAFF. This chain joins TRBV20-1 and TRBJ1-1, with a possible D match to TRBD1 (6 bases). The V and J ends lost 4 bases and 8 bases respectively, with 14 bases between them. The CDR3 loop spans 12 amino acids. Germline V gene sequence: CDR1 DFQATT, CDR2 SNEGSKA (reference sequence).

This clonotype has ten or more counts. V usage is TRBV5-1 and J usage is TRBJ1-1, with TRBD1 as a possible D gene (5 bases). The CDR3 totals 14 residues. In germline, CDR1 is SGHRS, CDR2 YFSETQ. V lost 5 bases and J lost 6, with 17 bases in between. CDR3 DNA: TGCGCCAGCAGTCTAATTAGGGGAAGTGCTGAAGCTTTCTTT. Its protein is CASSLIRGSAEAFF.

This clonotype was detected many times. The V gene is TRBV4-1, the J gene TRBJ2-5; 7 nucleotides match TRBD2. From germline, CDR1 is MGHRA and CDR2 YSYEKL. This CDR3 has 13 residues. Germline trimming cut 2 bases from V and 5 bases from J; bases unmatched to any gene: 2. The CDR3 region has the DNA TGCGCCAGCAGCCAACGGGGGGTTGAGACCCAGTACTTC. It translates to CASSQRGVETQYF.

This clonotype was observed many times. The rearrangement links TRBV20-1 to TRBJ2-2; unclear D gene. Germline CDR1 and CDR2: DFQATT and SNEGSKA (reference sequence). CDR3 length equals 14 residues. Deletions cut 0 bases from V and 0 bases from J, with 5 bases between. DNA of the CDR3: TGCAGTGCTAGAGATAGAGCGAACACCGGGGAGCTGTTTTTT. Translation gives CSARDRANTGELFF.